Described below is a single TCR beta chain sequence and its context. This receptor's antigen is unknown. No qualities accompany the bases; no much larger clone lies one base away. This sample stems from a study of shared clonotypes between healthy human individuals (dated by TCRdb to the early 2020s). Notes on the research overall: The cohort included three men and a couple of women between 18 and 49 years of age. For each donor, CD4 naive and CD4 memory were each given three plates, CD8 naive was given two plates, and CD8 memory was given one plate. To estimate repertoire size and how much clonotypes are shared between individuals, the study performed deep sequencing of blood TCR repertoires from roughly five healthy adults. Different laboratories and diverse techniques were used to prepare libraries and sequence TCR repertoires, to increase sequencing depth and limit assay-specific biases. Between about 0.94 and 8.9 billion PBMCs per donor were obtained by leukapheresis. General findings and caveats noted by the study authors: Rarefaction of sorted-subset datasets indicated incomplete sequencing despite the large sequencing depth. Pairwise subsampling indicated that sequencing depth was expected to affect the degree of clonotype sharing among donors. The genetic and exposure-history diversity represented was limited by the small number of donors. About 4.5% of naive CD4, 3.5% of naive CD8, around 2.3% of memory CD4, and over 0.35% of memory CD8 clonotypes were shared across several donors. Sampling was restricted to blood, and TCR repertoires in tissues likely differ from the TCR repertoires found in blood. Higher generation probabilities were observed for clonotypes shared by all four sorted-subset donors than for non-shared clonotypes. Naive subsets generally had larger estimated clonotype richness than memory subsets.

The donors were healthy, HIV-negative adults who had no recently reported acute infections or vaccinations. Every donor was a Caucasian adult residing in Nashville, Tennessee, USA. Magnetic negative selection was used to enrich CD4+ T cells, after which naive cells were positively selected on CD45RA and the negative fraction became the memory subset. Blood was obtained by leukapheresis, after which PBMCs were separated by Ficoll-Histopaque density gradient centrifugation and cryopreserved in liquid nitrogen vapor phase. Purity and quantity of every magnetically sorted T cell population were checked by analytical flow cytometry. Each sorted fraction had its genomic DNA isolated and then quantified by UV absorbance on a Nanodrop 2000c. Using the deep immunoSEQ assay, TCR CDR3 regions were amplified from genomic DNA by multiplex PCR. Extracted genomic DNA from each cell subset was spread evenly across all wells of several immunoSEQ 96-well plates, with each plate serving as a replicate. Each replicate PCR for sorted subsets received about 180 ng genomic DNA, equal to 28,000 or so T cell genomes. Purified libraries were measured with a Qubit 3.0 fluorometer, size-checked on a Bioanalyzer 2100, and measured again with the KAPA Library Quantification kit. Every immunoSEQ 96-well plate was sequenced on a dedicated single-read 150-cycle Illumina NextSeq 550 flow cell. The authors' pipeline ran thus. Because the immunoSEQ output included only junctional sequences and no quality scores, the filtering could not be the same as the filtering used for full-length reads. Sequences were annotated with PyIR, a Python wrapper for IgBLAST v1.9, using IMGT germline references to assign V/J genes and CDR3. Reads were filtered out if the reads had weak V/J assignments (E-value above 1e-6), no CDR3, stop codons, out-of-frame junctions, or ambiguous translated residues. V3J clonotypes were defined by identical inferred V gene, J gene, and CDR3 amino acid sequence. The percentage overlap between two repertoires was calculated by dividing the number of shared unique clonotypes by the size of the smaller repertoire. Three approaches were used to assess repertoire richness: RTK rarefaction, the Chao1 estimator, and Recon v2.1 estimates of unobserved clonotypes. For all TCRbeta clonotypes obtained by the gDNA method from a handful of donors, generation probabilities were computed with OLGA. Drawn from immuneACCESS, this table holds only the in-frame rearrangements with V and J called that TCRdb kept. Clones are partly lost; checked studies trace under half to an unresolved V gene and leave the rest unexplained. Clonal size and the V and J genes are those of that table, whereas D and trimming came from the DNA. Within this sample are approximately 2.1 million clones, with approximately 95% of them counted one time only. The ten most abundant clones make up about 0.39% of the sample.

The sequence derives from a man younger than 30 in good health. Some clones in this sample may be carry-over from other donors' samples. Sequenced sample: naive CD4+ T cells from PBMCs. Reading the label with the study, this specimen's cell subset or site is: CD45RA+ positively selected.

Read as DNA, the sequence is TGTGCCAGCAGCACGGACAGGGGGCCCTATGGCTACACCTTC. This yields the protein CASSTDRGPYGYTF. The rearrangement combines TRBV5-6 with TRBJ1-2; TRBD1 agrees with 11 junctional bases. Counted from cysteine to phenylalanine, this CDR3 has 14 amino acids. The CDR3 DNA has 42 bases and is translated from base 1. Taken from the germline V gene, the CDR1 and CDR2 loops are SGHDT and YYEEEE. For this chain, trimming is 4 bases at the V end and 4 bases at the J end, and the number of junction bases without a gene match is 3.